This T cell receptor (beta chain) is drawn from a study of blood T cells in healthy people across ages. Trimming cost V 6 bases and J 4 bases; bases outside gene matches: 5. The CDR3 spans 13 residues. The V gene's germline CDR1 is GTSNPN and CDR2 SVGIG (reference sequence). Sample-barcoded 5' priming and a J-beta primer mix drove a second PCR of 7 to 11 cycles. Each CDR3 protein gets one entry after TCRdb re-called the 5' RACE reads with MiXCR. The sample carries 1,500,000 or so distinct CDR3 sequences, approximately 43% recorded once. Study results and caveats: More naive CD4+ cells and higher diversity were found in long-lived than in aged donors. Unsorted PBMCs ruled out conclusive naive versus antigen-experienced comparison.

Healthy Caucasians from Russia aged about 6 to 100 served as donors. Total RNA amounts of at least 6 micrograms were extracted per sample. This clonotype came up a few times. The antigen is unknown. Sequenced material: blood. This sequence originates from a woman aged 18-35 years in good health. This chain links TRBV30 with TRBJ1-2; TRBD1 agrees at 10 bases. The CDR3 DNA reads TGTGCCTGTGGGACAGGGGAACGCTATGGCTACACCTTC. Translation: CACGTGERYGYTF.